The TCR beta chain under discussion was sequenced for a study of blood T cell repertoires in COVID-19. Study-level information: Acute and convalescent COVID-19 samples came from the United States, Italy and Spain.

Profiled with immunoSEQ multiplex PCR; TCRdb holds only in-frame clones, not every one. The data hold roughly 520,000 clones, with 85% to 90% observed a single time. Participants were aged roughly 18 to 89 years, lived in over 20 US areas, and enrolled virtually. The CDR3 totals 13 residues. The germline V gene encodes CDR1 LNHDA and CDR2 SQIVND (reference sequence). J was trimmed by 4 bases and V by 4 bases; bases with no gene match: 3. This sequence originates from a woman aged 40 to 50 who had recovered from COVID-19. V is TRBV19 and J is TRBJ1-2; 7 bases map to TRBD1. The specimen was PBMCs or T cells enriched from blood (not recorded which). The CDR3 sequence: CASSTRDSYGYTF. CDR3 sequence (DNA): TGTGCCAGTAGTACACGGGACAGCTATGGCTACACCTTC.